Presented here are 5 T cell receptor beta chains from one specimen sequenced in a study of CXCR3-negative and CXCR3-positive naive CD8 T cells. No antigens are known for them. In preparing the TRB cDNA libraries, 5' RACE with UMI labels was used. For each CDR3 protein, TCRdb gives one entry from its re-call of the 5' RACE reads, without DNA. The sample has about 50,000 distinct CDR3 sequences, and its top ten clones hold approximately 0.56%. General study findings and limits: Hydrophobicity was higher for TRB CDR3s found in CXCR3-positive naive cells than in CXCR3-negative naive cells.

Sequenced: naive CXCR3+ CD8+ T cells from blood. Subset indicated: CD45RO-CCR7+CD27+CD95- naive CD8+ T cells expressing CXCR3 (TNR3+). Source of these receptors: a human donor in good health. Some clones in this sample may be carry-over from other donors' samples.

The chain links TRBV7-3 to TRBJ1-2. The CDR3 length is 18 residues. Germline assignment: CDR1 SGHTA and CDR2 FQGTGA. The CDR3 sequence: CASSSNLDPLGSNHGYTF.

This sequence joins TRBV24-1 and TRBJ2-1; the D call of TRBD1 rests on TCRdb alone, since no DNA is present to check it. Per germline, CDR1 KGHDR and CDR2 SFDVKD. This CDR3 contains 14 residues. The CDR3: CATSDLFPGAEQFF.

V is TRBV6-6 and J is TRBJ2-7; TCRdb's D gene call, TRBD2, goes unchecked for lack of DNA. CDR1 is MNHNY, CDR2 SVGAGI, per germline (reference sequence). The CDR3 runs to 13 residues. The CDR3 sequence: CAIYSGGPYEQYF.

The genes are TRBV29-1 and TRBJ2-1; there is no DNA to check the TCRdb D call of TRBD2. CDR1 is SQVTM and CDR2 is ANQGSEA in the germline V gene. The CDR3 loop spans 14 amino acids. The CDR3 reads CSVVGLAGGGEQFF.

CDR3 in amino acids: CATSPRDRPYNEQFF. This chain uses TRBV24-1 with TRBJ2-1; TCRdb calls TRBD1, which cannot be checked without DNA. The V gene's germline CDR1 is KGHDR and CDR2 SFDVKD. CDR3 length: 15 amino acids.